The clone carrying this TCR beta chain was seen only once. The antigen remains unidentified. This sample was included in a study of OX40 agonist ivuxolimab in advanced cancers. Turning to the study itself: The study gave patients intravenous ivuxolimab at 0.01 to 10 mg/kg every 2 weeks. Study-level results: Relative to CD4+ cells, CD8+ T cells on average had more expanded clones.

Sequenced by immunoSEQ multiplex PCR; TCRdb stores in-frame clones only, minus some. The top ten clones hold about 3.8% of a sample with roughly 20,000 clones, around 82% of them seen once. This sequence was found in an adult with an advanced solid tumor such as melanoma, head and neck, liver or kidney cancer. The sample consisted of CD4+ or CD8+ T cells sorted from blood, taken in a trial of the OX40 agonist ivuxolimab.

In nucleotides, the CDR3 is TGTGCCAGCAGCCGAGGTACGGTCGAGCAGTACTTC. Residues: CASSRGTVEQYF. J is TRBJ2-7 and V is TRBV5-4, with D unresolved. The CDR3 spans 12 residues. V lost 4 bases to trimming and J lost 6 bases, with 11 bases between them. CDR1 is SGHNT, CDR2 YYREEE, per germline (reference sequence). The variable domain in full, completed from reference TRBV5-4 and TRBJ2-7, reads ETGVTQSPTHLIKTRGQQVTLRCSSQSGHNTVSWYQQALGQGPQFIFQYYREEENGRGNFPPRFSGLQFPNYSSELNVNALELDDSALYLCASSRGTVEQYFGPGTRLTVT.